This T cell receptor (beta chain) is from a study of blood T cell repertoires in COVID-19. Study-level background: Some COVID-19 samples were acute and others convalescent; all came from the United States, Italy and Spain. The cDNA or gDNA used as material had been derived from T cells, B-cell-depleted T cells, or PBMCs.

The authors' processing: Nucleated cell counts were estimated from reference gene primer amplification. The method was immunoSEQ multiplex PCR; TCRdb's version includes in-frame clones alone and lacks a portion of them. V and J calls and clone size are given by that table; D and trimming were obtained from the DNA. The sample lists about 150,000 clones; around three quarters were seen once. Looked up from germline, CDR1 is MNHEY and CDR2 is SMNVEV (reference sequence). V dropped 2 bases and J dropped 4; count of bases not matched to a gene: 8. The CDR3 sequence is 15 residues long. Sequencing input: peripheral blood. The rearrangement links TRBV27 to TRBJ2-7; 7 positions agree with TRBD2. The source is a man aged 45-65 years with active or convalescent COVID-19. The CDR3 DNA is TGTGCCAGCAGTTTAGGGGGAGGGCCTTCGTACGAGCAGTACTTC. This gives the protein CASSLGGGPSYEQYF.